This TCR beta chain was recovered during a study of identical twins. Concerning this clonotype itself: Its cognate antigen is unknown.

General observations from the study: Invariant T cells like MAIT and iNKT could partly confound the zero-insertion analyses. Low generation probability was overrepresented in out-of-frame alpha sequences shared by twins. Cross-sectional statistical analysis was relied on for the conclusions, without the same donors being followed.

Unique molecular identifiers were in the cDNA, with template-switch universal primer binding. In TCRdb, the 5' RACE reads were re-called with MiXCR into one record per CDR3 protein. This sample has fewer than 800,000 distinct CDR3 sequences, with just over 7% found just once. The same data also went into a second study, on yellow fever vaccine responses in identical twins.

This clonotype was obtained from a woman aged 18-29 years in good health. Sequenced sample: PBMCs.

CDR3 sequence (DNA): TGTGCTAGTGGTTTGGAGATCCTCGACGGCAGCTATGGCTACACCTTC. Protein: CASGLEILDGSYGYTF. The chain uses TRBV12-5 and TRBJ1-2; D not resolved. The germline V gene has CDR1 LGHNT and CDR2 FRNRAP. V lost 1 base to trimming and J lost 4 bases, with 16 bases between them. The CDR3 is made up of 16 amino acids.